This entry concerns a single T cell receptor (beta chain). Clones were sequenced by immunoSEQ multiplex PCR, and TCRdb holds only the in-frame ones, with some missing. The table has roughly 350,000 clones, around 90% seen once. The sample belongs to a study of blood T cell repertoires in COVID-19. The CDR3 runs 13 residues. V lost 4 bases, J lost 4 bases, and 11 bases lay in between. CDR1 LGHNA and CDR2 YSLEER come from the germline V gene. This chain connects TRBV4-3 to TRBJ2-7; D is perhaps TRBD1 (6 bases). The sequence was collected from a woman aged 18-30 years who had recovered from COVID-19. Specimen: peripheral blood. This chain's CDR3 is CASSRETGYEQYV. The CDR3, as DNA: TGCGCCAGCAGCCGAGAAACAGGGTACGAGCAGTACGTC.